The text below deals with one TCR beta chain. The entry originates in a study of blood T cell repertoires in COVID-19. Study-level background: The study drew acute and convalescent COVID-19 samples from the United States, Italy and Spain. The analysed material was cDNA or gDNA that came from T cells, B-cell-depleted T cells, or PBMCs.

In the original analysis: By means of reference gene primer amplification, nucleated cell counts were estimated. Only in-frame clones appear in the TCRdb table, and some are missing; sequencing was by immunoSEQ multiplex PCR. V, J and clone size are taken as reported in that table, and D and trimming were inferred from the DNA itself. The sample yields 250,000 to 350,000 clones, 75% to 95% seen once. Sequencing input: peripheral blood. The sequence came from a woman aged 25 to 39 with COVID-19, enrolled during active disease.

CDR3 residues: CASRSTGVETQYF. CDR3 nucleotide sequence: TGTGCCAGCAGGAGCACAGGGGTAGAGACCCAGTACTTC. The V call is TRBV5-4, the J call TRBJ2-5; the match to TRBD1 covers 7 bases. Germline trimming cut 5 bases from V and 4 bases from J; bases unmatched to any gene: 5. The CDR3 contains 13 residues. CDR1 SGHNT and CDR2 YYREEE come from the germline V gene (reference sequence).